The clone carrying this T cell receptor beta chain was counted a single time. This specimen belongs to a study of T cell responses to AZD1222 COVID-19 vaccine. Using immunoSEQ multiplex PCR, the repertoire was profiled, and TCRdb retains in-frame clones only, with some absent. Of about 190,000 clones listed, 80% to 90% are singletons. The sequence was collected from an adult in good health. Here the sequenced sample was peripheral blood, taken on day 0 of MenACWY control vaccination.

DNA for the CDR3: TGTGCCAGTAGTCCTACAGGGTCCTCCTACAATGAGCAGTTCTTC. It yields the protein CASSPTGSSYNEQFF. The V call is TRBV19, the J call TRBJ2-1, with D perhaps matching TRBD1 (6 bases). CDR3 size: 15 residues. Trimming left V 5 bases short and J 0 bases short, with 11 bases between. CDR1 is LNHDA, CDR2 SQIVND, per germline (reference sequence).